Shown below are 10 T cell receptor beta chains from a single sample sequenced in a study of blood T cell repertoires in COVID-19. Measured with immunoSEQ multiplex PCR; TCRdb has only the in-frame clones, and not every one. The repertoire includes about 54,000 clones, 75% to 95% of them detected once, and 7% to 9% sits in the top ten. The sample consisted of peripheral blood. The receptor source for this set is a woman between 40 and 50 years old with active COVID-19.

The rearrangement uses TRBV7-9 and TRBJ2-1, with 8 positions matching TRBD2. CDR1 and CDR2 from the germline V gene are SEHNR and FQNEAQ (reference sequence). V gave up 3 bases and J gave up 9 bases; unmatched junction bases: 16. This CDR3 has 17 residues. The CDR3 nucleotides are TGTGCCAGCAGCTTTGGTCTACGGGGGGGCCTGTGGAGTGAGCAGTTCTTC. Translating gives CASSFGLRGGLWSEQFF. Full variable domain (missing parts from reference TRBV7-9 and TRBJ2-1): DTGVSQNPRHKITKRGQNVTFRCDPISEHNRLYWYRQTLGQGPEFLTYFQNEAQLEKSRLLSDRFSAERPKGSFSTLEIQRTEQGDSAMYLCASSFGLRGGLWSEQFFGPGTRLTVL.

This chain connects TRBV5-1 to TRBJ1-1; D is ambiguous. Between the trimmed V and J ends, which lost 0 bases and 4 bases, there was a span of 19 bases. This CDR3 has 17 amino acids. CDR1 and CDR2 from the germline V gene are SGHRS and YFSETQ. The CDR3 loop reads CASSLGVSRTRGTEAFF. CDR3 DNA sequence: TGCGCCAGCAGCTTGGGCGTAAGCCGAACCCGAGGCACTGAAGCTTTCTTT.

The chain uses TRBV5-1 and TRBJ2-3; TRBD1 is a possible D gene (5 bases). The length of the CDR3 is 16 residues. Germline lookup yields CDR1 SGHRS and CDR2 YFSETQ. V lost 3 bases to trimming and J lost 0 bases, with 14 bases between them. CDR3: CASSWTTGPSTDTQYF. CDR3 coding DNA: TGCGCCAGCAGCTGGACCACAGGTCCTAGCACAGATACGCAGTATTTT. Drawing the rest from reference TRBV5-1 and TRBJ2-3, the complete variable domain is KAGVTQTPRYLIKTRGQQVTLSCSPISGHRSVSWYQQTPGQGLQFLFEYFSETQRNKGNFPGRFSGRQFSNSRSEMNVSTLELGDSALYLCASSWTTGPSTDTQYFGPGTRLTVL.

The rearrangement uses TRBV4-3 and TRBJ2-5, with 9 bases aligning to TRBD2. Trimming removed 2 bases from V and 9 bases from J; junction bases left unmatched: 10. CDR1 LGHNA and CDR2 YSLEER come from the germline V gene. There are 15 residues in the CDR3. DNA of the CDR3: TGCGCCAGCAGCCAAATGCGGGGGGGCCGGTTGGCCCAGTACTTC. Its translation: CASSQMRGGRLAQYF.

This chain links TRBV5-1 with TRBJ2-7; 7 bases line up with TRBD1. V gave up 0 bases and J gave up 1 base; unmatched junction bases: 7. This CDR3 is 16 amino acids long. CDR1 is SGHRS, CDR2 YFSETQ, per germline. CDR3 amino acids: CASSLGGQFTSYEQYF. The CDR3 DNA is TGCGCCAGCAGCTTGGGGGGACAGTTTACATCCTACGAGCAGTACTTC.

This sequence joins TRBV7-2 and TRBJ2-3; D is possibly TRBD1 (6 bases). The CDR3 runs 15 residues. V gave up 2 bases and J gave up 0 bases, with 9 bases separating them. CDR1 is SGHTA, CDR2 FQGNSA, per germline. Here the CDR3 reads CASSLQGSSTDTQYF. The CDR3 nucleotides are TGTGCCAGCAGCTTACAGGGGTCTAGCACAGATACGCAGTATTTT.

The rearrangement joins TRBV7-9 to TRBJ1-4; D gene ambiguous. Trimming removed 5 bases at V and 3 bases at J, with 13 bases between. Germline V CDR1 and CDR2: SEHNR, FQNEAQ (reference sequence). The CDR3 spans 15 residues. The chain's CDR3 is CASSRDPAANEKLFF. The CDR3 coding sequence is TGTGCCAGCAGCCGAGACCCGGCGGCTAATGAAAAACTGTTTTTT.

J is TRBJ1-1 and V is TRBV6-6, with D tentatively TRBD1 (5 bases). Germline CDR1 reads MNHNY; CDR2 reads SVGAGI (reference sequence). CDR3 length: 16 residues. V dropped 6 bases and J dropped 0 bases, with 17 bases sitting between them. CDR3 sequence: CASSRIFGQMNTEAFF. The CDR3 DNA follows: TGTGCCAGCAGCCGAATCTTTGGACAAATGAACACTGAAGCTTTCTTT.

This clone was detected once. The rearrangement joins TRBV18 to TRBJ2-1; 9 bases match TRBD2. Germline V CDR1 and CDR2: KGHSH, LQKENI. The CDR3 runs 15 residues. The J segment lost 6 bases and the V segment lost 2 bases, leaving 5 bases of the junction unmatched. The CDR3 protein is CASSPSGGTANEQFF. CDR3 DNA sequence: TGTGCCAGCTCACCAAGCGGGGGGACTGCCAATGAGCAGTTCTTC.

This clone was counted a few times. The V and J genes are TRBV2 and TRBJ2-7, with D perhaps TRBD1 (6 bases). Germline V lookup: CDR1 SNHLY, CDR2 FYNNEI. The CDR3 is 14 amino acids. V was clipped by 5 bases and J by 0 bases, with 11 bases between them. The CDR3 protein is CASSLRDNSYEQYF. Written as DNA, the CDR3 is TGTGCCAGCAGTCTTAGGGACAACTCCTACGAGCAGTACTTC.